The T cell receptor beta chain described here comes from a study of shared clonotypes between healthy human individuals (TCRdb year 2020). General notes on the study: The cohort comprised two women and a few men aged 18 to 49 years. For each donor, CD4 naive and CD4 memory were each run on three plates, CD8 naive on two plates, and CD8 memory on one plate. The study deeply sequenced blood TCR repertoires of five healthy adults to estimate repertoire size and the extent of clonotype sharing between individuals. To increase sequencing depth and limit assay-specific biases, different laboratories used diverse techniques to prepare libraries and sequence TCR repertoires. Per donor, leukapheresis produced somewhere between about 0.94 and 9.5 billion PBMCs. What the study reported, not specific to this receptor: Sharing across several donors was observed for about 5% of naive CD4, over 3% of naive CD8, over 2% of memory CD4, and 0.4% of memory CD8 clonotypes. Pairwise subsampling indicated that sequencing depth was expected to affect the degree of clonotype sharing among donors. Compared with non-shared clonotypes, clonotypes shared by all four sorted-subset donors had higher generation probabilities. Naive subsets generally had larger estimated clonotype richness than memory subsets. Sampling was limited to blood, and TCR repertoires in tissue likely differ from TCR repertoires in blood. Because the study included a small number of donors, the genetic and exposure-history diversity represented was limited. Incomplete sequencing was indicated by rarefaction of sorted-subset datasets, despite the large sequencing depth.

Using the deep immunoSEQ assay, TCR CDR3 regions were amplified from genomic DNA by multiplex PCR. Extracted genomic DNA from each cell subset was distributed evenly across all wells of several immunoSEQ 96-well plates, and each plate was treated as a replicate. For sorted subsets, each replicate PCR was loaded with 200 ng genomic DNA, equivalent to about 30,000 T cell genomes. Purified libraries were quantified with a Qubit 3.0 fluorometer, sized on a Bioanalyzer 2100, and re-quantified with the KAPA Library Quantification kit. Every immunoSEQ 96-well plate was sequenced on a separate single-read 150-cycle Illumina NextSeq 550 flow cell. As for how the authors treated the data: Because the immunoSEQ output held only junctional sequences and lacked quality scores, the filtering could not match the filtering applied to full-length reads. To assign V/J genes and CDR3, sequences were annotated using PyIR, a Python wrapper for IgBLAST v1.9, with IMGT germline references. Reads with weak V/J assignments (E-value above 1e-6), missing CDR3, stop codons, out-of-frame junctions, or ambiguous translated residues were removed. V3J clonotypes were defined as sequences sharing an identical inferred V gene, J gene, and CDR3 amino acid sequence. Percentage overlap between repertoires was computed as shared unique clonotypes divided by the size of the smaller repertoire. Richness of each repertoire was evaluated using RTK rarefaction, the Chao1 estimator, and Recon v2.1 estimates of unobserved clonotypes. Generation probabilities were computed with OLGA for all TCRbeta clonotypes obtained by the gDNA method from a handful of donors. TCRdb re-hosts the immuneACCESS table, in-frame sequences only. Its copies lack some clones; in the studies checked, an unresolved V gene accounts for under half of them, and the cause for the rest is not known. That table supplies the V and J calls and clone size; D and trimming were determined from the DNA. Across this sample there are some 1 million clones, with approximately 76% seen only once. The ten largest clones take up roughly 1.4% of the sample.

V trim: 0 bases; J trim: 0 bases; unmatched bases: 5. From the germline V gene, CDR1 is SGHRS and CDR2 is YFSETQ. The CDR3 sequence holds 18 residues, the cysteine and phenylalanine included. The read is trimmed to its CDR3 DNA, 54 bases read in frame from base 1. This clone has more than one count but fewer than ten. Its antigen is currently not known. Per-nucleotide qualities are absent, and no much larger clonotype sits a single base away. The donors were healthy, HIV-negative adults who had no recently reported acute infections or vaccinations. Only Caucasian adults living in Nashville, Tennessee, USA were represented among the donors. CD4+ T cells were enriched by magnetic negative selection, after which naive cells were positively selected on CD45RA and the negative fraction was taken as the memory subset. After blood collection by leukapheresis, PBMCs were isolated using Ficoll-Histopaque density gradient centrifugation and then cryopreserved in the vapor phase of liquid nitrogen. Analytical flow cytometry was used to check the purity and quantity of each magnetically sorted T cell population. From each sorted fraction, genomic DNA was isolated and quantified by UV absorbance on a Nanodrop 2000c.

The receptor was isolated from a man younger than 35 in good health. The source material was memory CD4+ T cells sorted from blood. The cell subset or site label, as the study defines it: CD45RA-negative fraction. The sequence is built from TRBV5-1 and TRBJ2-1; TRBD2 aligns with 11 central bases. Here the CDR3 is given as CASSLVSGRGSSYNEQFF. The nucleotide sequence reads as follows: TGCGCCAGCAGCTTGGTTAGCGGGAGGGGGAGCTCCTACAATGAGCAGTTCTTC.